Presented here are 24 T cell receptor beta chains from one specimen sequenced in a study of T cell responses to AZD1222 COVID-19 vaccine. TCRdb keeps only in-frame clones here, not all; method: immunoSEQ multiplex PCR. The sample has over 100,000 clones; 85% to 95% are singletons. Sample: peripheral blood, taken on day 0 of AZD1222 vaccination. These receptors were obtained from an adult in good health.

The CDR3 region has the DNA TGTGCCAGCTCATTGGGGGGGCTGAATTCACCCCTCCACTTT. Translated: CASSLGGLNSPLHF. This sequence joins TRBV18 and TRBJ1-6; maybe TRBD1 (6 bases). This CDR3 is built from 14 residues. Germline V gene sequence: CDR1 KGHSH, CDR2 LQKENI. V was clipped by 5 bases and J by 7 bases, with 12 bases between them.

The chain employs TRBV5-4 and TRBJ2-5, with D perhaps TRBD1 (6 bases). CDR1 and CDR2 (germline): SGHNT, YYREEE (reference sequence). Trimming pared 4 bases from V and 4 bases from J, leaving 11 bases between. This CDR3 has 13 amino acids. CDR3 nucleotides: TGTGCCAGCAGCGCGGACAGATCAGAGACCCAGTACTTC. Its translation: CASSADRSETQYF.

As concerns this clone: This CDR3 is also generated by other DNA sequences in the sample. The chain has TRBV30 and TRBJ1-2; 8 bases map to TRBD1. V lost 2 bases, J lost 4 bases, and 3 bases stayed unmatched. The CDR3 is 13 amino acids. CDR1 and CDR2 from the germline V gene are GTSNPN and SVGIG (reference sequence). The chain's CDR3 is CAWSRDRPYGYTF. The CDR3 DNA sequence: TGTGCCTGGAGTCGGGACAGGCCCTATGGCTACACCTTC.

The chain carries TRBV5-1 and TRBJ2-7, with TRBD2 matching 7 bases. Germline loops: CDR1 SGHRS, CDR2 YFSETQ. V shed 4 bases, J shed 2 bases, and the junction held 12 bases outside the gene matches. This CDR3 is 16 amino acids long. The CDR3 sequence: CASSPWQRGLTYEQYF. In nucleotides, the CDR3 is TGCGCCAGCAGCCCCTGGCAGCGGGGCCTTACCTACGAGCAGTACTTC.

CDR3 nucleotide sequence: TGTGCCAGCAGCCAATATGGCCGGGCCCTCGATCCTTTTAACTATGGCTACACCTTC. Protein product: CASSQYGRALDPFNYGYTF. The J gene is TRBJ1-2, the V gene TRBV3-1 (or the pseudogene TRBV3-2); D unclear. The V gene's germline CDR1 is LGHDT and CDR2 YNNKEL (reference sequence). Trimming left V 2 bases short and J 1 base short, with 23 bases between. The CDR3 has 19 residues.

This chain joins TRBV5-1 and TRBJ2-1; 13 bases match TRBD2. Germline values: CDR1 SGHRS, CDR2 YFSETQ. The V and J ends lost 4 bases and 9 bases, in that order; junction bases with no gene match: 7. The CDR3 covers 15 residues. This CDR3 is CASSVLAGGPLEQFF. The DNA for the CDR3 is TGCGCCAGCAGCGTACTAGCGGGAGGGCCCCTTGAGCAGTTCTTC.

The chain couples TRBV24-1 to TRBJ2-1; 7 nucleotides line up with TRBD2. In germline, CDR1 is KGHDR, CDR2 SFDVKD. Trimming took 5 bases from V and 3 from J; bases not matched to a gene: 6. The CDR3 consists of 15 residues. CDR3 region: CATSARTSSYNEQFF. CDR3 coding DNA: TGTGCCACCAGTGCAAGGACTAGTAGCTACAATGAGCAGTTCTTC.

The CDR3 region is CASILGWGRGSGNTIYF. As DNA, the CDR3 is TGTGCCAGTATCCTTGGTTGGGGAAGGGGATCAGGAAACACCATATATTTT. V gene TRBV19 combines with J gene TRBJ1-3, with a possible D match to TRBD1 (5 bases). The CDR3 runs to 17 residues. The germline V gene has CDR1 LNHDA and CDR2 SQIVND (reference sequence). Between the trimmed V and J ends, which lost 7 bases and 4 bases, there was a span of 23 bases. The full variable domain, its missing parts supplied by reference TRBV19 and TRBJ1-3, is DGGITQSPKYLFRKEGQNVTLSCEQNLNHDAMYWYRQDPGQGLRLIYYSQIVNDFQKGDIAEGYSVSREKKESFPLTVTSAQKNPTAFYLCASILGWGRGSGNTIYFGEGSWLTVV.

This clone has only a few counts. The CDR3 reads CASSQTSRSPLHF. In DNA form, the CDR3 reads TGTGCCAGCAGCCAAACTAGCAGATCACCCCTCCACTTT. The J gene is TRBJ1-6, the V gene TRBV14; D unresolved. The CDR3 is made up of 13 amino acids. The germline CDR1 and CDR2 sequences are SGHDN and FVKESK. V was shortened by 2 bases and J by 10 bases, with 9 bases between the two germline ends.

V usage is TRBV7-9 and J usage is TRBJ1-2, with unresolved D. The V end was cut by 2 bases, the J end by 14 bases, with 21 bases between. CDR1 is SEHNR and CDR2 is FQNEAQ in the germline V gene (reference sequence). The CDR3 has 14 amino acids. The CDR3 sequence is CASSLSDSGSKETF. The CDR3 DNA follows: TGTGCCAGCAGCTTAAGTGACTCCGGGTCGAAAGAGACCTTC.

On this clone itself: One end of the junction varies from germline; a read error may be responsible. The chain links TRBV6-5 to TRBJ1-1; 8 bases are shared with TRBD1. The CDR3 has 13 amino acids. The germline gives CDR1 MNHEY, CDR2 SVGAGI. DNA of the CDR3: TGTGCCAGCAGTTACCGGACAGGGACTGGAGCTTTCTTT. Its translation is CASSYRTGTGAFF.

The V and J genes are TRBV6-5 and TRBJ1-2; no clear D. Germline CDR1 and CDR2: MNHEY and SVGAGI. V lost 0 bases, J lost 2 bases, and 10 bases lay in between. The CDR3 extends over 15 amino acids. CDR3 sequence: CASSYSGSLNYGYTF. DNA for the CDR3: TGTGCCAGCAGTTACTCGGGCAGCCTCAACTATGGCTACACCTTC.

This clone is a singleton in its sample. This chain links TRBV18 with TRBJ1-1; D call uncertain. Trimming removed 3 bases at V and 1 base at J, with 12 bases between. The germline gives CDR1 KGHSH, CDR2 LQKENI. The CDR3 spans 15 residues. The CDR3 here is CASSPSGLWNTEAFF. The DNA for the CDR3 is TGTGCCAGCTCACCGTCGGGTCTTTGGAACACTGAAGCTTTCTTT.

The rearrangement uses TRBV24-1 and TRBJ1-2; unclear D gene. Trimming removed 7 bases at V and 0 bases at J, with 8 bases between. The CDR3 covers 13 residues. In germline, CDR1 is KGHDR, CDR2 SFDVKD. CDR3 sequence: CATRQSANYGYTF. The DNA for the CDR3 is TGTGCCACCAGACAAAGTGCTAACTATGGCTACACCTTC.

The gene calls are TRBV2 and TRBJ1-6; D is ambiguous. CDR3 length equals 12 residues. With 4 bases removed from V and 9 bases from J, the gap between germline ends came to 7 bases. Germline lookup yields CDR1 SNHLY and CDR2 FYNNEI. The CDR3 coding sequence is TGTGCCAGCAGTGGTACCGGTTCACCCCTCCACTTT. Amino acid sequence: CASSGTGSPLHF.

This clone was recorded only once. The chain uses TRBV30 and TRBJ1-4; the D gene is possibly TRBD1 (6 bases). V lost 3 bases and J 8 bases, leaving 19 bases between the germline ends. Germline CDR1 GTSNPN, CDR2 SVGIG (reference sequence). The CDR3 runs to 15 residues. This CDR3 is CAWSPGRGGDEKLFF. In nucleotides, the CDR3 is TGTGCCTGGAGCCCCGGAAGGGGGGGCGACGAAAAACTGTTTTTT. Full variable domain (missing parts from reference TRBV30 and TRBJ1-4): SQTIHQWPATLVQPVGSPLSLECTVEGTSNPNLYWYRQAAGRGLQLLFYSVGIGQISSEVPQNLSASRPQDRQFILSSKKLLLSDSGFYLCAWSPGRGGDEKLFFGSGTQLSVL.

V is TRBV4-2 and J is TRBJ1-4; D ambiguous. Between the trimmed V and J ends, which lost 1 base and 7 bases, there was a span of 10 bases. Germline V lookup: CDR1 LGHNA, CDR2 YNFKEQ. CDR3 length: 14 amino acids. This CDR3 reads CASSQVPHSEKLFF. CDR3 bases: TGTGCCAGCAGCCAAGTCCCACATTCTGAAAAACTGTTTTTT.

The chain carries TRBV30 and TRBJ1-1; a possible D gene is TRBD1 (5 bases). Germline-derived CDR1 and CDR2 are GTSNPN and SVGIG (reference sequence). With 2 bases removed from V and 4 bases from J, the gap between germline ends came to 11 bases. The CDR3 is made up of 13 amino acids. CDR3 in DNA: TGTGCCTGGAGTTTGGGGGAGGGCACTGAAGCTTTCTTT. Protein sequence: CAWSLGEGTEAFF.

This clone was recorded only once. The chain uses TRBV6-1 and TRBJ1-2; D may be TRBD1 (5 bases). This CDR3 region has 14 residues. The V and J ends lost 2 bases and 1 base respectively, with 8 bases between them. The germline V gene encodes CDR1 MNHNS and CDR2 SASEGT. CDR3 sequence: CASSEQGSNYGYTF. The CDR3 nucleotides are TGTGCCAGCAGTGAACAGGGTAGTAACTATGGCTACACCTTC.

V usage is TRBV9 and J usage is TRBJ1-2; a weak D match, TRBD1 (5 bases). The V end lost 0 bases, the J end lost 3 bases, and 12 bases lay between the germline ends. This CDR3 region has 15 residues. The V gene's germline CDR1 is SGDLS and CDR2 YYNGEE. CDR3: CASSVGGMGDYGYTF. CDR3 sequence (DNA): TGTGCCAGCAGCGTAGGTGGGATGGGGGACTATGGCTACACCTTC.

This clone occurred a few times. The chain's CDR3 is CASSQAVGGLYNEQFF. The CDR3 nucleotides are TGCGCCAGCAGCCAGGCGGTGGGAGGGCTCTACAATGAGCAGTTCTTC. The chain links TRBV4-3 to TRBJ2-1; 7 bases agree with TRBD2. The CDR3 has 16 amino acids. V lost 3 bases and J lost 3; bases outside the gene matches: 8. In germline, CDR1 is LGHNA, CDR2 YSLEER.

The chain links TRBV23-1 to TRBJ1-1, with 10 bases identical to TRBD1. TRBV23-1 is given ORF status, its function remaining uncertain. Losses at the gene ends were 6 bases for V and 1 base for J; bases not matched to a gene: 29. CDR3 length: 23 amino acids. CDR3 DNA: TGCGCCAGCAGCCCCACGGATCAAGCCGAGTATCGACAGGGGGCCGGAGAGAACACTGAAGCTTTCTTT. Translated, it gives CASSPTDQAEYRQGAGENTEAFF.

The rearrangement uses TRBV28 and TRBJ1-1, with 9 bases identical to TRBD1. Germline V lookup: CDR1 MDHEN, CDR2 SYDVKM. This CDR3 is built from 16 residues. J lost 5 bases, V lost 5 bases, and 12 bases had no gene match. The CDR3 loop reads CASSGAGTGLQTEAFF. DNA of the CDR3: TGTGCCAGCAGTGGGGCCGGGACAGGGTTGCAGACTGAAGCTTTCTTT.

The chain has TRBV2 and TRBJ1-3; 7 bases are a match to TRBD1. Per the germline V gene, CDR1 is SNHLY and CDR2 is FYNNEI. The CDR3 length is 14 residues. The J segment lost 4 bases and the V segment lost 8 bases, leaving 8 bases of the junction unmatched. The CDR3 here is CASEEQGSGNTIYF. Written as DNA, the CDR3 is TGTGCCAGCGAAGAACAGGGGTCCGGAAACACCATATATTTT.